The next 22 T cell receptor beta chains were all read from a single sample in a study of CD8+ T cells in alopecia areata. Reverse transcribed after extraction, RNA yielded cDNA as the sequencing template. Some clones are missing from TCRdb's copy, which holds only in-frame ones; the method was immunoSEQ multiplex PCR. The table shows 80,000 to 100,000 clones, with roughly 46% occurring only once. Described treatment: oral pan-JAK inhibitor, 5-10 mg twice daily. Here the sequenced sample was CD8+ T cells sorted from blood, taken at week 24, from a patient treated with tofacitinib. The receptors come from a human donor with alopecia areata.

This chain connects TRBV18 to TRBJ2-5; D call uncertain. Trimming left V 2 bases short and J 2 bases short, with 12 bases between. Germline V gene lookup returns CDR1 KGHSH and CDR2 LQKENI. CDR3 length: 15 amino acids. DNA for the CDR3: TGTGCCAGCTCACCAAGTCATACTACTCAAGAGACCCAGTACTTC. Encoded protein: CASSPSHTTQETQYF. The whole variable domain, remainder taken from reference TRBV18 and TRBJ2-5, is NAGVMQNPRHLVRRRGQEARLRCSPMKGHSHVYWYRQLPEEGLKFMVYLQKENIIDESGMPKERFSAEFPKEGPSILRIQQVVRGDSAAYFCASSPSHTTQETQYFGPGTRLLVL.

The chain has TRBV19 and TRBJ2-2; 10 bases are a match to TRBD2. This CDR3 is built from 17 residues. Germline V gives CDR1 LNHDA, CDR2 SQIVND (reference sequence). V shed 5 bases and J 0 bases; nucleotides not matched to a gene: 6. The CDR3: CASSVLSGRTNTGELFF. The DNA for the CDR3 is TGTGCCAGTAGTGTACTTAGCGGGAGGACGAACACCGGGGAGCTGTTTTTT.

In nucleotides, the CDR3 is TGCAGCGTCACGGGACTTGGTACCTACGAGCAGTACTTC. It is translated as CSVTGLGTYEQYF. The V gene is TRBV29-1, the J gene TRBJ2-7; D is perhaps TRBD2 (6 bases). The V and J ends lost 6 bases and 2 bases respectively, with 14 bases between them. Germline lookup yields CDR1 SQVTM and CDR2 ANQGSEA. The CDR3 length is 13 residues.

About this clone: The sample carries other DNA sequences with the same CDR3. The chain is built from TRBV7-9 and TRBJ2-7; D remains unclear. Germline CDR1 SEHNR, CDR2 FQNEAQ (reference sequence). CDR3 size: 12 residues. V shed 5 bases and J shed 2 bases, with 7 bases lying between them. CDR3 in DNA: TGTGCCAGCAGCCCTGGACCCTACGAGCAGTACTTC. Its translation is CASSPGPYEQYF.

The chain combines TRBV27 with TRBJ2-7, with D perhaps matching TRBD1 or TRBD2 (6 bases each). The CDR3 length is 14 residues. Germline CDR1 is MNHEY and CDR2 is SMNVEV (reference sequence). Trimming took off 6 bases at V and 2 bases at J, with 14 bases between the two ends. CDR3 amino acids: CASSRGGVAYEQYF. CDR3 nucleotides: TGTGCCAGCAGCAGGGGAGGTGTCGCCTACGAGCAGTACTTC.

The V gene is TRBV7-9, the J gene TRBJ2-7, with 7 bases matching TRBD1. J lost 3 bases, V lost 5 bases, and 4 bases had no gene match. The CDR3 is 13 amino acids. The germline V gene has CDR1 SEHNR and CDR2 FQNEAQ (reference sequence). For the CDR3, the DNA is TGTGCCAGCAGCGATGGGACAGTCTACGAGCAGTACTTC. Its translation: CASSDGTVYEQYF.

J is TRBJ1-2 and V is TRBV7-2; a weak D match, TRBD1 (5 bases). The CDR3 has 15 amino acids. V lost 1 base and J lost 5, with 14 bases in between. Germline CDR1 and CDR2: SGHTA and FQGNSA. The chain's CDR3 is CASSLEQGLLYGYTF. The CDR3 coding sequence is TGTGCCAGCAGCTTAGAGCAGGGTCTCTTGTATGGCTACACCTTC.

Ten or more counts support this clone. J is TRBJ2-7 and V is TRBV15; D remains unclear. The CDR3 loop spans 13 amino acids. V was pared by 9 bases and J by 0 bases, with 12 bases between. Germline V lookup: CDR1 LNHNV, CDR2 YYDKDF (reference sequence). Here the CDR3 DNA reads TGTGCCACAAGTGAATCAAGCTCCTACGAGCAGTACTTC. Translating it yields CATSESSSYEQYF. The whole variable domain, remainder taken from reference TRBV15 and TRBJ2-7, is DAMVIQNPRYQVTQFGKPVTLSCSQTLNHNVMYWYQQKSSQAPKLLFHYYDKDFNNEADTPDNFQSRRPNTSFCFLDIRSPGLGDTAMYLCATSESSSYEQYFGPGTRLTVT.

This clone appeared a few times. The J gene is TRBJ1-1, the V gene TRBV27; D is ambiguous. Germline CDR1 reads MNHEY; CDR2 reads SMNVEV (reference sequence). The CDR3 runs to 13 residues. V was shortened by 5 bases and J by 2 bases, with 9 bases between the two germline ends. CDR3 sequence reads: CASSTYVNTEAFF. CDR3 nucleotides: TGTGCCAGCAGTACTTATGTCAACACTGAAGCTTTCTTT.

This clone was picked up a small number of times. The chain links TRBV7-2 to TRBJ2-1; D is possibly TRBD2 (6 bases). This CDR3 is built from 15 residues. Deletions cut 2 bases from V and 5 bases from J, with 13 bases between. Germline values: CDR1 SGHTA, CDR2 FQGNSA. The CDR3 spells CASSLRAGLDNEQFF. The CDR3 nucleotides are TGTGCCAGCAGCTTAAGAGCGGGTCTGGACAATGAGCAGTTCTTC.

This sequence joins TRBV7-9 and TRBJ2-7; TRBD1 agrees at 8 bases. The CDR3 covers 15 residues. The V gene's germline CDR1 is SEHNR and CDR2 FQNEAQ (reference sequence). V lost 5 bases, J lost 3 bases, and 9 bases stayed unmatched. CDR3 sequence: CASSDYRGFVYEQYF. CDR3 in DNA: TGTGCCAGCAGCGATTACAGGGGGTTCGTCTACGAGCAGTACTTC.

The chain links TRBV27 to TRBJ2-7; D possibly corresponds to TRBD1 (5 bases). CDR1 and CDR2 from the germline V gene are MNHEY and SMNVEV (reference sequence). This CDR3 has 14 residues. Trimming took off 4 bases at V and 3 bases at J, with 13 bases between the two ends. The chain's CDR3 is CASSSTGIGYEQYF. Here the CDR3 DNA reads TGTGCCAGCAGTTCAACAGGTATAGGCTACGAGCAGTACTTC.

This clone was seen a handful of times. The CDR3 region has the DNA TGCGCCAGCAGCCCCCGACTAGCGGGAAACACCGGGGAGCTGTTTTTT. Translation gives CASSPRLAGNTGELFF. This chain connects TRBV4-1 to TRBJ2-2; 11 positions agree with TRBD2. The V gene end was trimmed by 4 bases and the J gene end by 2 bases; junction bases not matched to a gene: 3. The CDR3 loop spans 16 amino acids. The germline CDR1 and CDR2 sequences are MGHRA and YSYEKL.

In this sample, this clone turned up a few times. The V call is TRBV4-1, the J call TRBJ2-1; 14 bases line up with TRBD2. This CDR3 has 19 amino acids. The V gene's germline CDR1 is MGHRA and CDR2 YSYEKL. The junction had 15 bases not matched to a gene; V was cut back by 2 bases and J by 9 bases. The CDR3 is CASSQPGTSGRGWRVEQFF. CDR3 sequence (DNA): TGCGCCAGCAGCCAACCCGGGACTAGCGGGAGAGGTTGGCGTGTTGAGCAGTTCTTC.

This clone was counted a few times. The rearrangement uses TRBV2 and TRBJ1-2; D gene unclear. The CDR3 runs 14 residues. V was cut by 7 bases and J by 8 bases, with 20 bases left in between. The germline CDR1 and CDR2 sequences are SNHLY and FYNNEI. The CDR3, as DNA: TGTGCCAGCACCACAAACAATCCACTCACCGGCTACACCTTC. Protein product: CASTTNNPLTGYTF.

This clone showed up just a few times. This chain links TRBV9 with TRBJ2-7, with TRBD2 as a possible D gene (5 bases). Trimming pared 4 bases from V and 2 bases from J, leaving 13 bases between. There are 14 residues in the CDR3. In germline, CDR1 is SGDLS, CDR2 YYNGEE. CDR3 sequence reads: CASSPEGRTYEQYF. The CDR3 DNA sequence: TGTGCCAGCAGCCCAGAGGGCCGGACCTACGAGCAGTACTTC. Complete variable domain (other parts from reference TRBV9 and TRBJ2-7): DSGVTQTPKHLITATGQRVTLRCSPRSGDLSVYWYQQSLDQGLQFLIQYYNGEERAKGNILERFSAQQFPDLHSELNLSSLELGDSALYFCASSPEGRTYEQYFGPGTRLTVT.

This clone has just a few counts. The chain recombines TRBV10-3 with TRBJ1-5, with 12 bases lining up with TRBD1. The trim removed 5 bases at V and 6 bases at J, leaving 5 bases unmatched. The CDR3 loop spans 15 amino acids. Germline CDR1 reads ENHRY; CDR2 reads SYGVKD. Here the CDR3 reads CAISSGTGGVQPQHF. The CDR3 coding sequence is TGTGCCATCAGTTCCGGGACAGGGGGCGTTCAGCCCCAGCATTTT.

This chain uses TRBV30 with TRBJ1-5; D gene unclear. The V and J ends lost 1 base and 7 bases respectively, with 11 bases between them. The CDR3 covers 13 residues. CDR1 and CDR2 (germline): GTSNPN, SVGIG (reference sequence). CDR3 sequence: CAWSETGQQPQHF. The CDR3 coding sequence is TGTGCCTGGAGTGAGACCGGGCAACAGCCCCAGCATTTT.

The chain employs TRBV5-1 and TRBJ1-5; D perhaps matches TRBD1 (5 bases). The V gene's germline CDR1 is SGHRS and CDR2 YFSETQ. V was shortened by 0 bases and J by 7 bases, with 14 bases between the two germline ends. This CDR3 has 15 residues. The CDR3: CASSLAGGLGQPQHF. The CDR3 DNA reads as TGCGCCAGCAGCTTGGCCGGGGGACTCGGACAGCCCCAGCATTTT.

This clone occurred a few times. This chain links TRBV7-9 with TRBJ2-1, with a possible D match to TRBD2 (5 bases). The CDR3 sequence is 15 residues long. Trimming removed 8 bases from V and 4 bases from J, with 18 bases in between. CDR1 and CDR2 (germline): SEHNR, FQNEAQ (reference sequence). This CDR3 reads CASESSVSSYNEQFF. DNA for the CDR3: TGTGCCAGCGAGAGTAGCGTAAGCTCATACAATGAGCAGTTCTTC.

As to this clone: At the DNA level, this CDR3 is encoded by other sequences in the same sample as well. The CDR3: CASSPTGGYEQYF. CDR3 sequence (DNA): TGTGCCAGCAGCCCTACAGGGGGGTACGAGCAGTACTTC. The chain links TRBV7-9 to TRBJ2-7; 8 nucleotides agree with TRBD1. The germline V gene encodes CDR1 SEHNR and CDR2 FQNEAQ (reference sequence). V lost 5 bases to trimming and J lost 4 bases; unmatched junction nucleotides: 4. The CDR3 spans 13 residues.

The chain employs TRBV9 and TRBJ1-2; 12 bases are shared with TRBD1. Germline V lookup: CDR1 SGDLS, CDR2 YYNGEE. The CDR3 is made up of 14 amino acids. V was pared by 3 bases and J by 10 bases, with 7 bases of the junction left unmatched. CDR3 residues: CASSASGTGGDYTF. The CDR3 coding sequence is TGTGCCAGCAGCGCGTCCGGGACAGGGGGCGACTACACCTTC.